The 28 T cell receptor beta chains reported below all come from one sample, sequenced in a study of cytomegalovirus exposure and HLA in healthy donors. PCR amplification relied on 60 Vbeta primers (plus 13 Jbeta primers). Clones were sequenced by immunoSEQ multiplex PCR, and TCRdb holds only the in-frame ones, with some missing. The sample has fewer than 200,000 clones, about four fifths seen once. The sample consisted of PBMCs. These receptors all come from a girl aged 10 to 17 in good health and CMV-seropositive.

The chain couples TRBV4-3 to TRBJ2-7; 12 bases fit TRBD2. CDR1 and CDR2 from the germline V gene are LGHNA and YSLEER. The ends lost 1 base at V and 2 bases at J; junction bases unmatched: 0. CDR3 length: 15 amino acids. CDR3 DNA sequence: TGCGCCAGCAGCCAAGGACTAGCGGGGGCCTACGAGCAGTACTTC. Protein product: CASSQGLAGAYEQYF.

V gene TRBV4-2 combines with J gene TRBJ2-7; weak D call: TRBD2 (5 bases). CDR1 and CDR2 (germline): LGHNA, YNFKEQ. The length of the CDR3 is 16 residues. Trimming shortened V by 0 bases and J by 4 bases, and 16 bases separated the two germline ends. This chain's CDR3 is CASSQDLRELGYEQYF. DNA of the CDR3: TGTGCCAGCAGCCAAGATCTGAGGGAGTTAGGGTACGAGCAGTACTTC.

DNA for the CDR3: TGTGCCAGCAGTACAAACTGGGAGGCGGAAAAACTGTTTTTT. It encodes CASSTNWEAEKLFF. The chain links TRBV27 to TRBJ1-4; D remains ambiguous. This CDR3 comprises 14 residues. V lost 5 bases, J lost 8 bases, and 15 bases lay in between. Per germline, CDR1 MNHEY and CDR2 SMNVEV (reference sequence).

V gene TRBV14 combines with J gene TRBJ2-1, with 9 bases lining up with TRBD2. Per the germline V gene, CDR1 is SGHDN and CDR2 is FVKESK. The CDR3 is 14 amino acids. V lost 3 bases and J lost 5; bases outside the gene matches: 2. The DNA for the CDR3 is TGTGCCAGCAGCCATTTAGCGGGAGACAATGAGCAGTTCTTC. As protein: CASSHLAGDNEQFF.

The rearrangement joins TRBV7-2 to TRBJ2-7, with 11 bases fitting TRBD1. The germline V gene encodes CDR1 SGHTA and CDR2 FQGNSA. The V segment lost 2 bases and the J segment 4 bases; nucleotides outside the gene matches: 7. This CDR3 is 16 amino acids long. The CDR3 nucleotides read TGTGCCAGCAGCTTAAGTTCCGGGACAGGGGGGTACGAGCAGTACTTC. Translated, it gives CASSLSSGTGGYEQYF.

The chain links TRBV25-1 to TRBJ2-7, with D tentatively TRBD1 (6 bases). V was clipped by 1 base and J by 3 bases, with 10 bases between them. The CDR3 has 14 residues. Germline V gene lookup returns CDR1 MGHDK and CDR2 SYGVNS. For the CDR3, the DNA is TGTGCCAGCAGTGAATTCGTAGGGGGCTACGAGCAGTACTTC. Its translation: CASSEFVGGYEQYF.

J is TRBJ2-5 and V is TRBV2, with unresolved D. Germline CDR1 SNHLY, CDR2 FYNNEI. V was shortened by 3 bases and J by 2 bases, with 4 bases between the two germline ends. The CDR3 spans 12 residues. CDR3 sequence (DNA): TGTGCCAGCAGTGATGTACAAGAGACCCAGTACTTC. Amino acids: CASSDVQETQYF.

The V call is TRBV5-1, the J call TRBJ2-7, with unresolved D. Deletions cut 0 bases from V and 4 bases from J, with 11 bases between. CDR3 length equals 14 residues. CDR1 and CDR2 (germline): SGHRS, YFSETQ. The CDR3 is CASSLGRQTYEQYF. For the CDR3, the DNA is TGCGCCAGCAGCTTGGGTCGGCAGACTTACGAGCAGTACTTC. Full variable domain (outside the CDR3, taken from reference TRBV5-1 and TRBJ2-7): KAGVTQTPRYLIKTRGQQVTLSCSPISGHRSVSWYQQTPGQGLQFLFEYFSETQRNKGNFPGRFSGRQFSNSRSEMNVSTLELGDSALYLCASSLGRQTYEQYFGPGTRLTVT.

Only a few counts were recorded for this clone. This chain connects TRBV27 to TRBJ2-7, with 7 bases aligning to TRBD1. The V and J ends lost 6 bases and 7 bases, in that order; junction bases with no gene match: 9. Germline V gene data show CDR1 as MNHEY and CDR2 as SMNVEV (reference sequence). The CDR3 is 13 residues long. CDR3: CASSARGPWEQYF. In nucleotides, the CDR3 is TGTGCCAGCAGCGCAAGGGGGCCCTGGGAGCAGTACTTC.

J is TRBJ2-5 and V is TRBV28; 7 bases are shared with TRBD1. Judging by the DNA end, TRBJ2-7 fits better; the J call may be wrong. The CDR3 has 15 residues. CDR1 and CDR2 from the germline V gene are MDHEN and SYDVKM. CDR3 coding DNA: TGTGCCAGCAGTTTATGGACAGGGTTATCCTACGAGCAGTACTTC. Translating gives CASSLWTGLSYEQYF.

This rearrangement joins TRBV30 to TRBJ1-3, with D tentatively TRBD1 (5 bases). V lost 7 bases to trimming and J lost 0 bases, with 10 bases between them. Germline values: CDR1 GTSNPN, CDR2 SVGIG (reference sequence). The CDR3 consists of 13 residues. CDR3 nucleotides: TGTGCCTCACAGGTTAGCTCTGGAAACACCATATATTTT. It codes for CASQVSSGNTIYF.

This clone has a single count. V gene TRBV6-6 combines with J gene TRBJ2-5; 8 nucleotides match TRBD1. The J call may be in error: the DNA end matches TRBJ2-7 better. There are 12 residues in the CDR3. Germline assignment: CDR1 MNHNY and CDR2 SVGAGI (reference sequence). CDR3 amino acids: CASRDRVHEQYF. The CDR3 region has the DNA TGTGCCAGCAGGGACAGGGTCCACGAGCAGTACTTC.

The chain joins TRBV21-1 to TRBJ2-7; no DNA check was done on the table's D call, TRBD1. TRBV21-1 is flagged as a pseudogene. The CDR3 runs to 15 residues. The CDR3 DNA is TGTGCCAGCAGCTACCGTCAGGGGAGCTCCTACGAGCAGTACTTC. Its protein is CASSYRQGSSYEQYF.

The V gene is TRBV30, the J gene TRBJ1-1; maybe TRBD1 (5 bases). Trimming cost V 1 base and J 0 bases, with 18 bases left between them. The CDR3 totals 17 residues. From germline, CDR1 is GTSNPN and CDR2 SVGIG (reference sequence). CDR3 in amino acids: CAWSGGLERRMNTEAFF. CDR3 DNA sequence: TGTGCCTGGAGTGGGGGCCTGGAACGTAGAATGAACACTGAAGCTTTCTTT.

The table lists this clone with a count of one. The chain joins TRBV7-2 to TRBJ1-1, with 8 bases matching TRBD1. After removal of 5 bases from V and 0 bases from J, the junction contained 2 bases not matched to a gene. The V gene's germline CDR1 is SGHTA and CDR2 FQGNSA. This CDR3 is built from 14 residues. The DNA of the CDR3 is TGTGCCAGCAGCCGACAGGGGTTGAACACTGAAGCTTTCTTT. This encodes CASSRQGLNTEAFF.

The chain has TRBV23-1 and TRBJ1-1, with D tentatively TRBD1 (6 bases). TRBV23-1 is treated as an ORF (open reading frame) with a function not yet certain. This CDR3 has 16 amino acids. V was pared by 3 bases and J by 3 bases, with 17 bases between. CDR3 sequence reads: CASSHLGATEYTEAFF. As DNA, the CDR3 is TGCGCCAGCAGTCATCTGGGGGCGACAGAATACACTGAAGCTTTCTTT.

The V and J genes are TRBV2 and TRBJ2-7, with 10 bases identical to TRBD1. V trimming: 6 bases; J trimming: 3 bases; junction bases outside the gene matches: 5. CDR1 SNHLY and CDR2 FYNNEI come from the germline V gene. This CDR3 is built from 14 residues. The CDR3 DNA follows: TGTGCCAGCAGAGTGGACAGGGGGTACTACGAGCAGTACTTC. It yields the protein CASRVDRGYYEQYF.

V and J are TRBV19 and TRBJ2-2; D might be TRBD1 (6 bases). V shed 4 bases and J shed 1 base, with 7 bases lying between them. CDR3 size: 14 residues. Per the germline V gene, CDR1 is LNHDA and CDR2 is SQIVND (reference sequence). This chain's CDR3 is CASSTGVNTGELFF. The CDR3 DNA follows: TGTGCCAGTAGTACAGGGGTGAACACCGGGGAGCTGTTTTTT.

The rearrangement joins TRBV28 to TRBJ1-4; D not certain. Trimming shortened V by 5 bases and J by 13 bases, and 14 bases separated the two germline ends. Germline V gene data show CDR1 as MDHEN and CDR2 as SYDVKM. The CDR3 has 12 residues. DNA for the CDR3: TGTGCCAGCAGTCCGTGGACGGGAACACTGTTTTTT. It translates to CASSPWTGTLFF.

The chain couples TRBV19 to TRBJ2-7, with TRBD2 matching over 7 bases. CDR1 is LNHDA, CDR2 SQIVND, per germline (reference sequence). This CDR3 spans 13 amino acids. V was clipped by 9 bases and J by 2 bases; unmatched bases: 7. The CDR3 protein is CASKPSGPYEQYF. The CDR3 coding sequence is TGTGCCAGCAAGCCTAGCGGTCCCTACGAGCAGTACTTC.

A note on this clone: Other DNA sequences in the same sample also yield this CDR3. The rearrangement joins TRBV5-1 to TRBJ2-3, with 8 bases matching TRBD2. The CDR3 contains 15 residues. Germline V lookup: CDR1 SGHRS, CDR2 YFSETQ. Trimming removed 2 bases from V and 0 bases from J; junction bases left unmatched: 2. CDR3 coding DNA: TGCGCCAGCAGCTTACTAGCGGAAAGCACAGATACGCAGTATTTT. Protein product: CASSLLAESTDTQYF.

V and J are TRBV5-1 and TRBJ2-3, with 8 bases that match TRBD1. Germline V gene sequence: CDR1 SGHRS, CDR2 YFSETQ. The V gene end was trimmed by 4 bases and the J gene end by 6 bases; junction bases not matched to a gene: 4. The CDR3 is made up of 13 amino acids. CDR3 in amino acids: CASSGYRGDTQYF. For the CDR3, the DNA is TGCGCCAGCAGCGGTTACAGGGGGGATACGCAGTATTTT.

In DNA form, the CDR3 reads TGCGCCAGCAGTGCGGACAGGTGGACTGCTAACACTGAAGCTTTCTTT. Amino acid sequence: CASSADRWTANTEAFF. J is TRBJ1-1 and V is TRBV10-1; 7 bases fit TRBD1. Germline-derived CDR1 and CDR2 are WNHNN and SYGVQD (reference sequence). CDR3 length: 16 residues. The trim removed 4 bases at V and 2 bases at J, leaving 10 bases unmatched.

The CDR3 region is CASSLLIAGAGELFF. For the CDR3, the DNA is TGTGCCAGCAGCCTATTGATAGCGGGAGCGGGGGAGCTGTTTTTT. The gene calls are TRBV7-2 and TRBJ2-2; TRBD2 aligns across 9 bases. Germline V CDR1 and CDR2: SGHTA, FQGNSA. The V and J ends lost 5 bases and 8 bases, in that order; junction bases with no gene match: 9. The CDR3 consists of 15 residues.

The chain joins TRBV5-6 to TRBJ2-1; D remains ambiguous. CDR1 SGHDT and CDR2 YYEEEE come from the germline V gene. V dropped 3 bases and J dropped 2 bases, with 9 bases sitting between them. The CDR3 has 14 amino acids. The CDR3 region is CASSSGVPYNEQFF. The CDR3 DNA sequence: TGTGCCAGCAGCTCCGGTGTCCCCTACAATGAGCAGTTCTTC. Full variable domain (outside the CDR3, taken from reference TRBV5-6 and TRBJ2-1): DAGVTQSPTHLIKTRGQQVTLRCSPKSGHDTVSWYQQALGQGPQFIFQYYEEEERQRGNFPDRFSGHQFPNYSSELNVNALLLGDSALYLCASSSGVPYNEQFFGPGTRLTVL.

The chain joins TRBV29-1 to TRBJ2-7; TRBD1 matches 9 bases. Germline V gene sequence: CDR1 SQVTM, CDR2 ANQGSEA. The junction had 11 bases not matched to a gene; V was cut back by 3 bases and J by 5 bases. The CDR3 runs to 15 residues. CDR3 amino acids: CSVDLSGTGRDEQYF. As DNA, the CDR3 is TGCAGCGTTGACTTGAGTGGGACAGGGCGCGACGAGCAGTACTTC.

The chain carries TRBV7-8 and TRBJ2-7; D gene ambiguous. The CDR3 has 12 amino acids. Germline CDR1 and CDR2: SGHVS and FQNEAQ. The V gene lost 2 bases and the J gene lost 1 base, with 3 bases spanning the gap. CDR3 in amino acids: CASSLSSYEQYF. In DNA form, the CDR3 reads TGTGCCAGCAGCTTATCGTCCTACGAGCAGTACTTC.

The rearrangement joins TRBV28 to TRBJ1-5; a possible D gene is TRBD1 (6 bases). The length of the CDR3 is 16 residues. Germline loops: CDR1 MDHEN, CDR2 SYDVKM. Deletions cut 6 bases from V and 6 bases from J, with 21 bases between. In DNA form, the CDR3 reads TGTGCCAGCAGCTGGCGGGGGCGCCGAGGGACTCAGCCCCAGCATTTT. It is translated as CASSWRGRRGTQPQHF. Full variable domain (outside the CDR3, taken from reference TRBV28 and TRBJ1-5): DVKVTQSSRYLVKRTGEKVFLECVQDMDHENMFWYRQDPGLGLRLIYFSYDVKMKEKGDIPEGYSVSREKKERFSLILESASTNQTSMYLCASSWRGRRGTQPQHFGDGTRLSIL.